The 17 T cell receptor beta chains listed next were all sequenced from one sample in a study of blood T cell repertoires in COVID-19. Measured with immunoSEQ multiplex PCR; TCRdb has only the in-frame clones, and not every one. Among 65,000 or so clones listed, 65% to 85% were seen once. Sequenced: peripheral blood. Receptors originate from a man between 25 and 39 years old with COVID-19, enrolled during active disease.

The V gene is TRBV7-3, the J gene TRBJ2-2, with D perhaps TRBD2 (5 bases). CDR3 length: 12 residues. CDR1 is SGHTA and CDR2 is FQGTGA in the germline V gene. Trimming took off 6 bases at V and 3 bases at J, with 5 bases between the two ends. CDR3 amino acids: CASRRDTGELFF. CDR3 DNA sequence: TGTGCCAGCAGGAGGGACACCGGGGAGCTGTTTTTT.

The chain carries TRBV11-2 and TRBJ1-1, with a tentative D call TRBD1 (6 bases). This CDR3 region has 15 residues. In germline, CDR1 is SGHAT, CDR2 FQNNGV. Trimming removed 0 bases from V and 5 bases from J, with 13 bases in between. The CDR3 sequence: CASSLDIRGDTEAFF. The CDR3 nucleotides are TGTGCCAGCAGCTTAGATATCAGGGGAGATACTGAAGCTTTCTTT.

The chain recombines TRBV19 with TRBJ1-1, with 7 bases fitting TRBD1. From germline, CDR1 is LNHDA and CDR2 SQIVND (reference sequence). The CDR3 covers 11 residues. Unmatched junction bases numbered 5, after V lost 2 bases and J lost 14 bases. CDR3 in amino acids: CASSISGGYFF. The CDR3 nucleotides read TGTGCCAGTAGTATATCAGGGGGATACTTCTTT.

The rearrangement uses TRBV7-2 and TRBJ2-3, with TRBD2 matching over 9 bases. The CDR3 has 16 amino acids. The V segment lost 3 bases and the J segment 4 bases; nucleotides outside the gene matches: 8. CDR1 and CDR2 (germline): SGHTA, FQGNSA. CDR3 bases: TGTGCCAGCAGCTTCCTTAGTGGACTAGCGCCAGATACGCAGTATTTT. It encodes CASSFLSGLAPDTQYF.

This chain links TRBV19 with TRBJ1-2; 7 nucleotides match TRBD1. The CDR3 runs to 16 residues. Germline V gives CDR1 LNHDA, CDR2 SQIVND (reference sequence). V gave up 7 bases and J gave up 0 bases; unmatched junction bases: 11. The CDR3 DNA reads as TGTGCCAGTACATGGAGGGACAGAGGAACTAACTATGGCTACACCTTC. Protein product: CASTWRDRGTNYGYTF. The full variable domain, in which reference TRBV19 and TRBJ1-2 provide the parts outside the CDR3, is DGGITQSPKYLFRKEGQNVTLSCEQNLNHDAMYWYRQDPGQGLRLIYYSQIVNDFQKGDIAEGYSVSREKKESFPLTVTSAQKNPTAFYLCASTWRDRGTNYGYTFGSGTRLTVV.

The genes are TRBV9 and TRBJ1-1; D is unresolved. This CDR3 contains 14 residues. V gave up 4 bases and J gave up 6 bases, with 16 bases separating them. Germline loops: CDR1 SGDLS, CDR2 YYNGEE. CDR3 DNA sequence: TGTGCCAGCAGCCCCCGTATGATGACACCTGAAGCTTTCTTT. As protein: CASSPRMMTPEAFF.

The genes are TRBV7-2 and TRBJ1-2; D gene ambiguous. V lost 1 base and J lost 4, with 13 bases in between. Germline values: CDR1 SGHTA, CDR2 FQGNSA. The CDR3 sequence is 15 residues long. This chain's CDR3 is CASSLEEQRLYGYTF. The CDR3 coding sequence is TGTGCCAGCAGCTTAGAGGAGCAGCGACTCTATGGCTACACCTTC.

The rearrangement joins TRBV6-6 to TRBJ2-3; 7 bases map to TRBD2. The CDR3 is 14 residues long. Germline V gene data show CDR1 as MNHNY and CDR2 as SVGAGI (reference sequence). V was clipped by 8 bases and J by 2 bases; unmatched bases: 7. The CDR3 reads CASSPSGPTDTQYF. The CDR3 DNA is TGTGCCAGCTCCCCTAGCGGCCCCACAGATACGCAGTATTTT.

The rearrangement joins TRBV5-6 to TRBJ1-2; the D is unclear. The CDR3 consists of 15 residues. Germline V gives CDR1 SGHDT, CDR2 YYEEEE. Trimming stripped 4 bases from V and 5 bases from J, with 18 bases between. CDR3 amino acids: CASSPSIGDQYGYTF. For the CDR3, the DNA is TGTGCCAGCAGCCCAAGCATAGGAGACCAATATGGCTACACCTTC.

V and J are TRBV19 and TRBJ1-1; D is undetermined. The CDR3 contains 14 residues. The ends were cut back, 7 bases at V and 1 base at J, with 13 bases in the middle. Germline V gene lookup returns CDR1 LNHDA and CDR2 SQIVND (reference sequence). Here the CDR3 reads CASTRSSRNTEAFF. The CDR3 DNA reads TGTGCCAGTACCCGGAGCAGTCGGAACACTGAAGCTTTCTTT.

The V gene is TRBV4-2, the J gene TRBJ2-1; maybe TRBD1 (5 bases). CDR1 is LGHNA and CDR2 is YNFKEQ in the germline V gene. CDR3 length equals 16 residues. Trimming cost V 0 bases and J 3 bases, with 12 bases left between them. This CDR3 is CASSQDMGRLYNEQFF. CDR3 bases: TGTGCCAGCAGCCAAGATATGGGGCGGCTCTACAATGAGCAGTTCTTC.

The gene calls are TRBV20-1 and TRBJ2-1; D is undetermined. V was trimmed by 3 bases and J by 0 bases, leaving 9 bases between them. Germline V CDR1 and CDR2: DFQATT, SNEGSKA (reference sequence). CDR3 size: 14 residues. The CDR3 protein is CSASERSSYNEQFF. CDR3 nucleotide sequence: TGCAGTGCTAGTGAGAGGAGCTCCTACAATGAGCAGTTCTTC.

This clone occurred once. The V gene is TRBV19, the J gene TRBJ1-1, with 10 bases lining up with TRBD1. This CDR3 spans 15 amino acids. Unmatched junction bases numbered 8, after V lost 5 bases and J lost 5 bases. Germline-derived CDR1 and CDR2 are LNHDA and SQIVND (reference sequence). DNA of the CDR3: TGTGCCAGTAGTCCTGGGGACAGGGGTTGGACTGAAGCTTTCTTT. Encoded protein: CASSPGDRGWTEAFF. The full variable domain, its missing parts supplied by reference TRBV19 and TRBJ1-1, is DGGITQSPKYLFRKEGQNVTLSCEQNLNHDAMYWYRQDPGQGLRLIYYSQIVNDFQKGDIAEGYSVSREKKESFPLTVTSAQKNPTAFYLCASSPGDRGWTEAFFGQGTRLTVV.

This chain connects TRBV9 to TRBJ1-1, with D perhaps matching TRBD1 (5 bases). CDR1 is SGDLS, CDR2 YYNGEE, per germline. The CDR3 runs 13 residues. V lost 0 bases and J lost 5, with 8 bases in between. CDR3 sequence: CASSVGGETEAFF. The DNA of the CDR3 is TGTGCCAGCAGCGTAGGGGGGGAGACTGAAGCTTTCTTT. Together with reference TRBV9 and TRBJ1-1, the CDR3 gives the full variable domain: DSGVTQTPKHLITATGQRVTLRCSPRSGDLSVYWYQQSLDQGLQFLIQYYNGEERAKGNILERFSAQQFPDLHSELNLSSLELGDSALYFCASSVGGETEAFFGQGTRLTVV.

J is TRBJ2-1 and V is TRBV28, with D possibly matching TRBD1 (5 bases). Trimming left V 2 bases short and J 9 bases short, with 17 bases between. The V gene's germline CDR1 is MDHEN and CDR2 SYDVKM. This CDR3 has 15 amino acids. CDR3 loop: CASSLQGTKQREQFF. CDR3 bases: TGTGCCAGCAGTTTACAGGGTACGAAGCAGCGTGAGCAGTTCTTC.

The chain links TRBV5-1 to TRBJ1-1; unclear D gene. CDR3 length: 12 amino acids. Germline V gives CDR1 SGHRS, CDR2 YFSETQ. Trimming shortened V by 6 bases and J by 6 bases, and 12 bases separated the two germline ends. CDR3 sequence: CASKSGGAEAFF. The CDR3, as DNA: TGCGCCAGCAAGAGCGGAGGCGCTGAAGCTTTCTTT.

This chain links TRBV5-1 with TRBJ1-2; D is undetermined. Germline values: CDR1 SGHRS, CDR2 YFSETQ. CDR3 length equals 15 residues. V lost 0 bases and J 0 bases, leaving 9 bases between the germline ends. The DNA for the CDR3 is TGCGCCAGCAGCTTGGGGCAGGTCCCTAACTATGGCTACACCTTC. Its translation is CASSLGQVPNYGYTF. Looking up the rest from reference TRBV5-1 and TRBJ1-2 gives the full variable domain: KAGVTQTPRYLIKTRGQQVTLSCSPISGHRSVSWYQQTPGQGLQFLFEYFSETQRNKGNFPGRFSGRQFSNSRSEMNVSTLELGDSALYLCASSLGQVPNYGYTFGSGTRLTVV.